This T cell receptor (beta chain) was recorded in a study of monozygotic twins with inflammatory bowel disease. Study-level points and caveats: Diversity of TCRbeta measured by inverse Simpson was lower in IBD patients than in healthy co-twins. Concordance status among twins (concordant versus discordant) showed no link to repertoire similarity, possibly from limited power.

Remarks on this clonotype: Its target is not known.

The RNA usage for each TCR library was around 3.5 ug of total RNA. The template switching step added UMIs that contained a 6-nucleotide sample barcode. TCRdb processed the 5' RACE reads again and assigns one entry to each CDR3 protein, with no DNA. This listing includes 330,000 or so distinct CDR3 sequences. The CDR3 extends over 17 amino acids. CDR1 and CDR2 from the germline V gene are DFQATT and SNEGSKA (reference sequence). This clonotype was sampled from a human donor with ulcerative colitis or Crohn's disease, or a healthy co-twin of an affected twin (not recorded which). The specimen was blood. This chain uses TRBV20-1 with TRBJ2-1; checking the TCRdb D call of TRBD2 is not possible without DNA. CDR3: CSAREALLAGGRNEQFF.